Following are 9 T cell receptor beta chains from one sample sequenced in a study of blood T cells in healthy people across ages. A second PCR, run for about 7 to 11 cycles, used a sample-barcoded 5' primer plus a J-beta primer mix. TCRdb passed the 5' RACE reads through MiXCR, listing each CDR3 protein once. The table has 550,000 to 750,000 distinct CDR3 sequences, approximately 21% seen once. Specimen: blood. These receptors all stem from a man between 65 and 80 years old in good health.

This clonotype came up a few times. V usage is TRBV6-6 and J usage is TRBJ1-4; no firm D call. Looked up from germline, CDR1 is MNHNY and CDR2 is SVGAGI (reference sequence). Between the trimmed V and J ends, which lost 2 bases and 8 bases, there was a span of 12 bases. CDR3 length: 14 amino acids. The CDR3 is CASSYKGYGEKLFF. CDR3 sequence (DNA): TGTGCCAGCAGTTACAAAGGGTATGGGGAAAAACTGTTTTTT.

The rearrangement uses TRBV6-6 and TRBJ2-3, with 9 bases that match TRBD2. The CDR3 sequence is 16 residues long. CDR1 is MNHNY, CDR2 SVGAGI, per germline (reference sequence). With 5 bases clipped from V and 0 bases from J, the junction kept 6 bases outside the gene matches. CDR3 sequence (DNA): TGTGCCAGCAGTCCCCGAGCGGGAGGAAGCACAGATACGCAGTATTTT. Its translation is CASSPRAGGSTDTQYF.

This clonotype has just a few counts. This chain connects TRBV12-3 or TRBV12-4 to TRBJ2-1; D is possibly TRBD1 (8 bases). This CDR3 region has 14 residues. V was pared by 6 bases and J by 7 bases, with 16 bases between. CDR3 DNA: TGTGCCAGCAGACAGGGGGGGCAAAAAAATGAGCAGTTCTTC. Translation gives CASRQGGQKNEQFF.

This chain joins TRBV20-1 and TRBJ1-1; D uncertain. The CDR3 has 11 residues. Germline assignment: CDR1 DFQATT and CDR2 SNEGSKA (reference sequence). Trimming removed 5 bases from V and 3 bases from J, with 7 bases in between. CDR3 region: CSAETDTEAFF. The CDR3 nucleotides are TGCAGTGCTGAAACGGACACTGAAGCTTTCTTT.

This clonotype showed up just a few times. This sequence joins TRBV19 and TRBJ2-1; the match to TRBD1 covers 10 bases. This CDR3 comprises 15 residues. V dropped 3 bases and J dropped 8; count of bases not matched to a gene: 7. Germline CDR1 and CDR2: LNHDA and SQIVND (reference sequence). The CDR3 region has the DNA TGTGCCAGTAGTATCACCGGGACAGGGGAATATGAGCAGTTCTTC. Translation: CASSITGTGEYEQFF.

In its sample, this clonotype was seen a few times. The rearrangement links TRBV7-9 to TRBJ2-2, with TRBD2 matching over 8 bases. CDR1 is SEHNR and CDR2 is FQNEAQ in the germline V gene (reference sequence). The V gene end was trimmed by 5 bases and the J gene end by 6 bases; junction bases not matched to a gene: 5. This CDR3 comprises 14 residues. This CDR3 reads CASSPSGGAGELFF. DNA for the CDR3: TGTGCCAGCAGCCCTTCCGGGGGGGCCGGGGAGCTGTTTTTT.

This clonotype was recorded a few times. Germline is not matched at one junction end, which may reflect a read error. CDR3 loop: CASSPGGGGNQSQHF. The CDR3 DNA sequence: TGCGCCAGCAGCCCCGGAGGGGGCGGCAATCAGTCCCAGCATTTT. The rearrangement joins TRBV4-3 to TRBJ1-5; 7 bases agree with TRBD1. Germline-derived CDR1 and CDR2 are LGHNA and YSLEER. The CDR3 has 15 amino acids.

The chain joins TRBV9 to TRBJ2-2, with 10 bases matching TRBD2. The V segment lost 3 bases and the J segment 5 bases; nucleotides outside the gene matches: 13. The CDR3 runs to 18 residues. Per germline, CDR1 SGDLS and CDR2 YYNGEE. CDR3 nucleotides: TGTGCCAGCAGCGCCCCGGATTCTAGCGGGAGAGGGACCGGGGAGCTGTTTTTT. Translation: CASSAPDSSGRGTGELFF.

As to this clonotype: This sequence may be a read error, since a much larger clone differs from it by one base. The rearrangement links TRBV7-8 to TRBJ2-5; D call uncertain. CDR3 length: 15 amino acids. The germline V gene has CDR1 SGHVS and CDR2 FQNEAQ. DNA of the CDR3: TGTGCCAGCAGCTTTTTACCAGGACCGCAAGAGACCCCGTACTTC. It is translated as CASSFLPGPQETPYF.